Described below is a single TCR beta chain sequence and its context. These data belong to a study of shared clonotypes between healthy human individuals. Per germline, CDR1 GTSNPN and CDR2 SVGIG (reference sequence). Trimming removed 2 bases from V and 6 bases from J; junction bases left unmatched: 5. The CDR3 runs to 15 residues. Here immunoSEQ multiplex PCR was the method, and the copy in TCRdb shows in-frame clones only, minus some. Of about 490,000 clones in the sample, 75% to 85% were seen once. The specimen sequenced was PBMCs. This sequence was found in a woman in her thirties or forties in good health. Some clones in this sample may be carry-over from other donors' samples. The chain carries TRBV30 and TRBJ2-7, with 15 bases fitting TRBD2. Written as DNA, the CDR3 is TGTGCCTGGAGTCCCGGACTAGCGGGAGGGCTCGAGCAGTACTTC. Its translation is CAWSPGLAGGLEQYF.